These T cell receptor beta chains were read from a single sample in a study of blood T cell repertoires in COVID-19. Repertoires were generated with immunoSEQ multiplex PCR, while TCRdb's copy carries only in-frame clones and drops some. The sample yields 100,000 to 150,000 clones, 75% to 90% seen once. Sample: peripheral blood. Every receptor here comes from a woman older than 75 with COVID-19, enrolled during active disease. CDR3s include the opening cysteine and the closing phenylalanine or tryptophan. D genes are given only for firm matches. Where a row states a size, it is once, few, many or the class of an expanded clone; other rows omit it.

>.|TRBJ2-1|.|TRBV15
CATSKSRGTGAVDEQFF
TGTGCCACCAGCAAGAGTAGAGGAACGGGAGCTGTCGATGAGCAGTTCTTC
>.|TRBJ1-1|TRBD1|TRBV12-3/TRBV12-4
CASRSGGGRAFF
TGTGCCAGCAGATCAGGGGGCGGTCGGGCTTTCTTT
>.|TRBJ2-7|TRBD2|TRBV6-5
CASVLVAGVGEQYF
TGTGCCAGCGTCCTGGTAGCGGGAGTAGGAGAGCAGTACTTC
>once|TRBJ2-1|.|TRBV5-6
CASSYASEQFF
TGTGCCAGCAGCTACGCCAGTGAGCAGTTCTTC
>.|TRBJ2-6|TRBD1|TRBV5-4
CASSLNRGLGGANVLTF
TGTGCCAGCAGCTTAAACAGGGGGCTGGGCGGGGCCAACGTCCTGACTTTC
>.|TRBJ2-5|.|TRBV6-5
CASLQGFTETQYF
TGTGCCAGCCTACAGGGTTTTACGGAGACCCAGTACTTC
>.|TRBJ2-2|.|TRBV9
CASSAPFWGGGSWAANTGELFF
TGTGCCAGCAGCGCTCCTTTCTGGGGTGGGGGGTCTTGGGCCGCGAACACCGGGGAGCTGTTTTTT
>.|TRBJ1-1|TRBD1|TRBV6-5
CASTRTGLDNTEAFF
TGTGCCAGTACCCGGACAGGACTTGACAACACTGAAGCTTTCTTT
>.|TRBJ2-2|TRBD1|TRBV7-6
CASTIQQGATGELFF
TGTGCCAGCACCATTCAACAGGGGGCTACCGGGGAGCTGTTTTTT
>.|TRBJ2-3|TRBD2|TRBV4-1
CASSQDRGLGSDTQYF
TGCGCCAGCAGCCAAGATCGGGGACTAGGGTCGGATACGCAGTATTTT
>.|TRBJ2-2|TRBD1|TRBV7-3
CASSFRRGTGNTGELFF
TGTGCCAGCAGCTTCCGCCGCGGGACAGGGAACACCGGGGAGCTGTTTTTT
>.|TRBJ2-3|.|TRBV12-3/TRBV12-4
CASSSANSDTQYF
TGTGCCAGCAGCTCTGCCAACTCAGATACGCAGTATTTT
>few|TRBJ1-6|TRBD1|TRBV5-5
CASSPTGTGSYNSPLHF
TGTGCCAGCAGCCCAACCGGGACAGGGTCTTATAATTCACCCCTCCACTTT